The 19 T cell receptor beta chains given below trace back to one sample, sequenced in a study of blood T cell repertoires in COVID-19 (dated by TCRdb to about 2020). Library creation used the immunoSEQ multiplex PCR assay. Held by TCRdb, this immuneACCESS table contains in-frame sequences only and omits some clones. Under half of the omission traces to an unresolved V gene where checked; the cause of the rest is unknown. Here the sample has some 200,000 clones; around 81% occur a single time. Jointly, the top ten make up under 0.95% of the sample. The sequenced sample was peripheral blood. The receptor source for this set is a man aged 55 to 69 with COVID-19, enrolled during active disease.

The V and J genes are TRBV9 and TRBJ2-7; 7 bases are a match to TRBD1. Germline CDR1 reads SGDLS; CDR2 reads YYNGEE. Trimming removed 4 bases from V and 0 bases from J; junction bases left unmatched: 4. This CDR3 region has 14 residues. CDR3 loop: CASSLRTGSYEQYF. Written as DNA, the CDR3 is TGTGCCAGCAGCCTTAGGACAGGCTCCTACGAGCAGTACTTC.

The genes are TRBV6-2 or TRBV6-3 and TRBJ1-5; 8 bases fit TRBD1. The germline V gene has CDR1 MNHEY and CDR2 SVGEGT. Trimming removed 5 bases from V and 7 bases from J; junction bases left unmatched: 7. The CDR3 length is 14 residues. The CDR3 DNA is TGTGCCAGCAGTACCGGAGGACAGGGACAGCCCCAGCATTTT. Encoded protein: CASSTGGQGQPQHF.

As to this clone: Other DNA variants within this sample encode the same CDR3. The chain has TRBV6-2 or TRBV6-3 and TRBJ1-5; 10 nucleotides align to TRBD1. Germline lookup yields CDR1 MNHEY and CDR2 SVGEGT. V was pared by 5 bases and J by 2 bases, with 0 bases of the junction left unmatched. CDR3 size: 14 residues. Here the CDR3 reads CASSGTGGNQPQHF. The CDR3 DNA reads TGTGCCAGCAGTGGGACAGGGGGCAATCAGCCCCAGCATTTT.

The V and J genes are TRBV28 and TRBJ2-7; 8 positions match TRBD2. Per germline, CDR1 MDHEN and CDR2 SYDVKM. Trimming cost V 3 bases and J 7 bases; bases outside gene matches: 8. The CDR3 covers 14 residues. Written as DNA, the CDR3 is TGTGCCAGCAGTTTCGTAGCGGGGAGCGGTGAGCAGTACTTC. Amino acids: CASSFVAGSGEQYF.

V gene TRBV15 combines with J gene TRBJ2-1; 12 nucleotides line up with TRBD2. CDR3 length: 18 amino acids. J gave up 6 bases and V 0 bases, and 9 bases lay outside the gene matches. Per the germline V gene, CDR1 is LNHNV and CDR2 is YYDKDF (reference sequence). CDR3 coding DNA: TGTGCCACCAGCAGAGATCTGTCGGGACTAGCGGGCACCAATGAGCAGTTCTTC. Protein sequence: CATSRDLSGLAGTNEQFF.

The rearrangement uses TRBV10-3 and TRBJ2-5, with 8 bases matching TRBD1. CDR1 and CDR2 from the germline V gene are ENHRY and SYGVKD. CDR3 length: 18 residues. Unmatched junction bases numbered 15, after V lost 2 bases and J lost 4 bases. In DNA, the CDR3 is TGTGCCATCAGTGAGGGTAGTGGGCAGGGGGCGCTGCGAGAGACCCAGTACTTC. This codes for CAISEGSGQGALRETQYF.

V usage is TRBV9 and J usage is TRBJ1-3, with D possibly TRBD1 on 5 matching bases. Trimming took 0 bases from V and 4 from J, leaving 8 bases between them. The germline V gene encodes CDR1 SGDLS and CDR2 YYNGEE. CDR3 length: 14 amino acids. CDR3 nucleotides: TGTGCCAGCAGCGTAGGAAACAGGGGAAACACCATATATTTT. Its translation is CASSVGNRGNTIYF.

The chain links TRBV9 to TRBJ1-3, with a weak D call TRBD1 (5 bases). The CDR3 extends over 16 amino acids. The germline V and J ends were trimmed by 4 bases and 6 bases, with 20 bases remaining between them. CDR1 SGDLS and CDR2 YYNGEE come from the germline V gene. Here the CDR3 reads CASSRGAGRGENTIYF. CDR3 coding DNA: TGTGCCAGCAGCCGAGGAGCGGGTAGGGGTGAAAACACCATATATTTT.

The rearrangement links TRBV27 to TRBJ2-1, with D possibly being TRBD2 (6 bases). Trimming pared 3 bases from V and 7 bases from J, leaving 10 bases between. CDR3 length equals 13 residues. The germline V gene encodes CDR1 MNHEY and CDR2 SMNVEV (reference sequence). CDR3 in amino acids: CASSFRRGNEQFF. CDR3 DNA: TGTGCCAGCAGTTTCCGCCGGGGGAATGAGCAGTTCTTC.

This clone was seen once. The CDR3 bases are TGTGCCAGCAGCTCAGCGGCGAGCTCCTACGAGCAGTACTTC. Encoded protein: CASSSAASSYEQYF. This chain connects TRBV11-3 to TRBJ2-7; D possibly corresponds to TRBD2 (5 bases). The CDR3 length is 14 residues. Trimming pared 4 bases from V and 0 bases from J, leaving 10 bases between. In germline, CDR1 is SGHNT, CDR2 YENEEA. Looking up the rest from reference TRBV11-3 and TRBJ2-7 gives the full variable domain: EAGVVQSPRYKIIEKKQPVAFWCNPISGHNTLYWYLQNLGQGPELLIRYENEEAVDDSQLPKDRFSAERLKGVDSTLKIQPAELGDSAVYLCASSSAASSYEQYFGPGTRLTVT.

The chain carries TRBV19 and TRBJ2-1; D is perhaps TRBD2 (6 bases). The CDR3 sequence is 13 residues long. The V and J ends lost 5 bases and 15 bases respectively, with 20 bases between them. Germline V lookup: CDR1 LNHDA, CDR2 SQIVND (reference sequence). The DNA for the CDR3 is TGTGCCAGTAGTTCGGGACTCAACGGGGCAACGTTCTTC. Translated, it gives CASSSGLNGATFF.

The J gene is TRBJ2-7, the V gene TRBV19; D is possibly TRBD1 (5 bases). Germline-derived CDR1 and CDR2 are LNHDA and SQIVND (reference sequence). V lost 4 bases, J lost 3 bases, and 13 bases lay in between. The CDR3 sequence is 14 residues long. The CDR3 region is CASSTKTENYEQYF. As DNA, the CDR3 is TGTGCCAGTAGTACCAAGACAGAGAACTACGAGCAGTACTTC.

This clone was seen once. This chain connects TRBV27 to TRBJ2-7; TRBD1 agrees at 8 bases. There are 14 residues in the CDR3. Germline CDR1 and CDR2: MNHEY and SMNVEV (reference sequence). The J segment lost 2 bases and the V segment lost 7 bases, leaving 7 bases of the junction unmatched. CDR3 sequence reads: CASTSTGGTYEQYF. As DNA, the CDR3 is TGTGCCAGCACTTCCACAGGGGGGACCTACGAGCAGTACTTC.

In this sample, this clone turned up a few times. The chain combines TRBV7-2 with TRBJ2-2, with D perhaps TRBD1 (6 bases). This CDR3 has 16 residues. Germline V gene data show CDR1 as SGHTA and CDR2 as FQGNSA. Deletions cut 1 base from V and 2 bases from J, with 11 bases between. In DNA form, the CDR3 reads TGTGCCAGCAGCTTAGGTTGGACAGTAAACACCGGGGAGCTGTTTTTT. It translates to CASSLGWTVNTGELFF. Full variable domain (rest looked up from reference TRBV7-2 and TRBJ2-2): GAGVSQSPSNKVTEKGKDVELRCDPISGHTALYWYRQSLGQGLEFLIYFQGNSAPDKSGLPSDRFSAERTGGSVSTLTIQRTQQEDSAVYLCASSLGWTVNTGELFFGEGSRLTVL.

This clone was detected only a few times. V and J are TRBV7-6 and TRBJ1-3; TRBD1 aligns across 7 bases. V dropped 3 bases and J dropped 0; count of bases not matched to a gene: 5. The germline V gene encodes CDR1 SGHVS and CDR2 FNYEAQ. CDR3 length: 16 residues. The CDR3 region has the DNA TGTGCCAGCAGCTTCGGACAGGTGGGCTCTGGAAACACCATATATTTT. It codes for CASSFGQVGSGNTIYF. Full variable domain (remainder filled in from reference TRBV7-6 and TRBJ1-3): GAGVSQSPRYKVTKRGQDVALRCDPISGHVSLYWYRQALGQGPEFLTYFNYEAQQDKSGLPNDRFSAERPEGSISTLTIQRTEQRDSAMYRCASSFGQVGSGNTIYFGEGSWLTVV.

V gene TRBV2 combines with J gene TRBJ2-3, with TRBD2 matching 9 bases. J gave up 2 bases and V 5 bases, and 5 bases lay outside the gene matches. The CDR3 has 15 amino acids. Germline-derived CDR1 and CDR2 are SNHLY and FYNNEI. The CDR3 loop is CASSTRLADTDTQYF. CDR3 sequence (DNA): TGTGCCAGCAGTACCCGACTAGCGGACACAGATACGCAGTATTTT.

This clone came up a few times. The rearrangement joins TRBV4-2 to TRBJ2-7; 7 nucleotides agree with TRBD1. The length of the CDR3 is 15 residues. Germline lookup yields CDR1 LGHNA and CDR2 YNFKEQ. The V and J ends lost 0 bases and 2 bases, in that order; junction bases with no gene match: 4. The CDR3 nucleotides are TGTGCCAGCAGCCAAGATCACGGACAGGCCTACGAGCAGTACTTC. Its translation is CASSQDHGQAYEQYF.

The V gene is TRBV28, the J gene TRBJ1-2; perhaps TRBD1 as D (5 bases). Germline lookup yields CDR1 MDHEN and CDR2 SYDVKM. This CDR3 has 12 residues. Trimming removed 10 bases from V and 4 bases from J, with 13 bases in between. CDR3 amino acids: CAIAGFPYGYTF. CDR3 DNA: TGTGCCATCGCAGGGTTCCCCTATGGCTACACCTTC.

The chain combines TRBV7-3 with TRBJ2-2; D ambiguous. This CDR3 spans 13 amino acids. Germline V CDR1 and CDR2: SGHTA, FQGTGA. The germline V and J ends were trimmed by 3 bases and 5 bases, with 7 bases remaining between them. CDR3 amino acids: CASSLSSTGELFF. The DNA for the CDR3 is TGTGCCAGCAGCTTGTCTAGTACCGGGGAGCTGTTTTTT.